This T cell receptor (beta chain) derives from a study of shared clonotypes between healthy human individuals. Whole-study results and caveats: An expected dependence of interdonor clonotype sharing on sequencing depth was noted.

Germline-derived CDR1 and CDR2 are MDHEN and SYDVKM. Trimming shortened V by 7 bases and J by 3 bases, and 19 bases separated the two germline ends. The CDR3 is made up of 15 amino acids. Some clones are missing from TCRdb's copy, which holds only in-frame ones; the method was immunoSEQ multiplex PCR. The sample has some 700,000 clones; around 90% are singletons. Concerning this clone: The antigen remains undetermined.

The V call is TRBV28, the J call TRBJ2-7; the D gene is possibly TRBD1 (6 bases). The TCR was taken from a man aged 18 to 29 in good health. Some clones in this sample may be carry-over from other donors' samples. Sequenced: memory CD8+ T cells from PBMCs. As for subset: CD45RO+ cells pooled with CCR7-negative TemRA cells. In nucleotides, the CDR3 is TGTGCCAGCAAGGATCGACAGGAGGCCCACTACGAGCAGTACTTC. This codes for CASKDRQEAHYEQYF.